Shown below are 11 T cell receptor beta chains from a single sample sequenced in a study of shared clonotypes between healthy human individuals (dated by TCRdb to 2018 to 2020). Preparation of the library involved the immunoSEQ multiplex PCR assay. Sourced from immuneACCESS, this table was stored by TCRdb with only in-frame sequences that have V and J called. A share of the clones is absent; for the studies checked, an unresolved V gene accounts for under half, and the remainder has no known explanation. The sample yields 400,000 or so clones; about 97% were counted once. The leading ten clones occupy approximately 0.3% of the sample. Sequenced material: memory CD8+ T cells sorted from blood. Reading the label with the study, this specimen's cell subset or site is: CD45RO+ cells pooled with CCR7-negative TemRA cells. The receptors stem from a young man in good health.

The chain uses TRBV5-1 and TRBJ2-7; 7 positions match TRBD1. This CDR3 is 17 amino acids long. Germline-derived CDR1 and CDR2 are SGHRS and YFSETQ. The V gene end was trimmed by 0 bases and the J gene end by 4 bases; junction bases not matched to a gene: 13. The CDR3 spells CASSLDRTGTALYEQYF. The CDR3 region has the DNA TGCGCCAGCAGCTTGGATCGCACCGGGACAGCTTTATACGAGCAGTACTTC.

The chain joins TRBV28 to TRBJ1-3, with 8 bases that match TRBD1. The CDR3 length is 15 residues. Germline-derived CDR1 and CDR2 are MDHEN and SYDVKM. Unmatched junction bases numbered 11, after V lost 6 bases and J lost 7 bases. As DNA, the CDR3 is TGTGCCAGCAGACCTTGGGGGACAGGAGTGAACACCATATATTTT. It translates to CASRPWGTGVNTIYF.

CDR3 residues: CASSVFRYNEQFF. The CDR3 coding sequence is TGCGCCAGCAGTGTATTCCGGTACAATGAGCAGTTCTTC. The rearrangement links TRBV10-2 to TRBJ2-1, with unresolved D. The V end was cut by 4 bases, the J end by 4 bases, with 8 bases between. The CDR3 loop spans 13 amino acids. The germline CDR1 and CDR2 sequences are WSHSY and SAAADI.

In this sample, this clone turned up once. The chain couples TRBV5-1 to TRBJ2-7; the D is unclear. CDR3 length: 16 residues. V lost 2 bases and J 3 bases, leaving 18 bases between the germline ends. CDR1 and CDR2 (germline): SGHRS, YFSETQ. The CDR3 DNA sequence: TGCGCCAGCAGCTTTGACTTCCCTCCTACATTCTACGAGCAGTACTTC. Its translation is CASSFDFPPTFYEQYF.

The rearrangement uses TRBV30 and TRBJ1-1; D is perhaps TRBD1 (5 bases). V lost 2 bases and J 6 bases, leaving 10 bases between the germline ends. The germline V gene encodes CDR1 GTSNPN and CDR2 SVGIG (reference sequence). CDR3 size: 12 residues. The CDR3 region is CAWSLQGSEAFF. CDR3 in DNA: TGTGCCTGGAGTTTGCAGGGTTCTGAAGCTTTCTTT.

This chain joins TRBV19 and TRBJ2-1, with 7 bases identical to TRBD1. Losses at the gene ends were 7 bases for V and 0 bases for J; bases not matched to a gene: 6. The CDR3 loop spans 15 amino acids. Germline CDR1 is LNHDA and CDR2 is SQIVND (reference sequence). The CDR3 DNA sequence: TGTGCCAGTACCTCCGGGGACAGCTCCTACAATGAGCAGTTCTTC. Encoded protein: CASTSGDSSYNEQFF.

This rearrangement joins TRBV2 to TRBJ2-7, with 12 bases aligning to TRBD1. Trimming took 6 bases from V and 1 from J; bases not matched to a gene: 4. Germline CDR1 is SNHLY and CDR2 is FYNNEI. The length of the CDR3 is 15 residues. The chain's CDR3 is CASSPGQGASYEQYF. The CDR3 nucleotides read TGTGCCAGCAGCCCGGGACAGGGGGCGTCCTACGAGCAGTACTTC.

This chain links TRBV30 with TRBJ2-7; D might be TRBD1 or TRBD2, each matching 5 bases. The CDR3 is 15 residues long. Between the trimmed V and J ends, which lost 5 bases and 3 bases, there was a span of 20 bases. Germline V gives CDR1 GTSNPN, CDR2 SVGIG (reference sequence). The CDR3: CAWLQRDGLVYEQYF. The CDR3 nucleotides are TGTGCCTGGCTTCAAAGGGACGGACTCGTCTACGAGCAGTACTTC.

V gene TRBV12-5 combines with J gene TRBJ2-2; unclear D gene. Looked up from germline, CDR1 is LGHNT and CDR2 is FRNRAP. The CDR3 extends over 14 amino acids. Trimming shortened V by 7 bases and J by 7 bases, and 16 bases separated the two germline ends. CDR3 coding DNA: TGTGCTAGTGTTCAGATAGCAAGTGACGGGGAGCTGTTTTTT. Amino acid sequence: CASVQIASDGELFF.

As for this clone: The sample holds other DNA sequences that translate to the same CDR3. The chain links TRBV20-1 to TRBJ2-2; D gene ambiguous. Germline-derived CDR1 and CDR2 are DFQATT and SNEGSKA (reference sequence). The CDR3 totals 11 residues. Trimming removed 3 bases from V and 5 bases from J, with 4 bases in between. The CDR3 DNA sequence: TGCAGTGCTAGGTTAACCGGGGAGCTGTTTTTT. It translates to CSARLTGELFF.

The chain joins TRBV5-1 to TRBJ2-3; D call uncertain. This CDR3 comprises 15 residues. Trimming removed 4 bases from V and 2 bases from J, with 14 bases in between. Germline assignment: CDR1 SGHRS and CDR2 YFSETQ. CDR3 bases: TGCGCCAGCAGCCCCGACCCAGGTCCCACAGATACGCAGTATTTT. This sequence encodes CASSPDPGPTDTQYF.